Below, 30 T cell receptor beta chains from the same sample are listed, as sequenced in a study of cytomegalovirus exposure and HLA in healthy donors. Researchers ran the PCR with 60 Vbeta and 13 Jbeta primers. Sequenced by immunoSEQ multiplex PCR; TCRdb stores in-frame clones only, minus some. The profile shows roughly 100,000 clones, roughly 9.1% of them singletons. The sample consisted of PBMCs. The receptors derive from a man in his forties or fifties in good health and CMV-seropositive.

The chain uses TRBV27 and TRBJ2-2; D possibly corresponds to TRBD2 (7 bases). The CDR3 runs 13 residues. The germline CDR1 and CDR2 sequences are MNHEY and SMNVEV (reference sequence). Trimming pared 4 bases from V and 6 bases from J, leaving 9 bases between. CDR3 protein: CASSWEGAGELFF. The CDR3 nucleotides are TGTGCCAGCAGTTGGGAGGGGGCCGGGGAGCTGTTTTTT.

V and J are TRBV6-1 and TRBJ1-2; D not certain. Deletions cut 4 bases from V and 5 bases from J, with 5 bases between. The V gene's germline CDR1 is MNHNS and CDR2 SASEGT. CDR3 length: 11 residues. CDR3 sequence reads: CASSVEYGYTF. The CDR3 DNA is TGTGCCAGCAGTGTAGAATATGGCTACACCTTC.

The CDR3 region has the DNA TGTGCCAGCAGACCCGGTTTCGGCGAGCAGTACTTC. Translating it yields CASRPGFGEQYF. V usage is TRBV7-2 and J usage is TRBJ2-7; unclear D gene. Germline CDR1 and CDR2: SGHTA and FQGNSA. The CDR3 sequence is 12 residues long. V was trimmed by 6 bases and J by 6 bases, leaving 12 bases between them.

This clone was found a few times. V is TRBV28 and J is TRBJ2-1; TRBD1 agrees at 7 bases. This CDR3 is built from 15 residues. Trimming took 5 bases from V and 5 from J; bases not matched to a gene: 9. The germline gives CDR1 MDHEN, CDR2 SYDVKM. In DNA, the CDR3 is TGTGCCAGCAGTCAACCGACAGGGCAGCACAATGAGCAGTTCTTC. Protein product: CASSQPTGQHNEQFF.

Remarks on this clone: Other DNA sequences from this sample encode an identical CDR3 as well. The chain is built from TRBV5-6 and TRBJ2-7; TRBD2 might be the D (5 bases). CDR1 is SGHDT and CDR2 is YYEEEE in the germline V gene. V was shortened by 4 bases and J by 1 base, with 12 bases between the two germline ends. The CDR3 covers 14 residues. The CDR3 region is CASSTWSGSYEQYF. The CDR3 bases are TGTGCCAGCAGCACGTGGAGCGGATCCTACGAGCAGTACTTC.

This clone was detected a few times. The chain carries TRBV15 and TRBJ2-7, with TRBD2 identical over 9 bases. Unmatched junction bases numbered 12, after V lost 11 bases and J lost 4 bases. The CDR3 is made up of 14 amino acids. From germline, CDR1 is LNHNV and CDR2 YYDKDF (reference sequence). The CDR3 sequence: CAAQRAGGPYEQYF. The DNA of the CDR3 is TGTGCCGCCCAGAGGGCGGGAGGGCCGTACGAGCAGTACTTC.

This clone occurred a few times. This sequence joins TRBV10-3 and TRBJ2-3, with TRBD2 matching over 7 bases. Germline V gene lookup returns CDR1 ENHRY and CDR2 SYGVKD. CDR3 length: 17 amino acids. Germline trimming cut 10 bases from V and 3 bases from J; bases unmatched to any gene: 19. The DNA for the CDR3 is TGTGCCACCCGAGACCCTGGGAGGGCTCTAGGAACAGATACGCAGTATTTT. The encoded protein is CATRDPGRALGTDTQYF.

CDR3 sequence (DNA): TGCAGCGTTGAGGGACTACTTTCGGAAGCTTTCTTT. Protein: CSVEGLLSEAFF. The chain uses TRBV29-1 and TRBJ1-1; possible D gene TRBD1, 5 bases. Germline V gene data show CDR1 as SQVTM and CDR2 as ANQGSEA. CDR3 length equals 12 residues. The germline V and J ends were trimmed by 3 bases and 8 bases, with 13 bases remaining between them.

This chain links TRBV10-3 with TRBJ2-1, with 12 bases that match TRBD2. Germline V gene lookup returns CDR1 ENHRY and CDR2 SYGVKD. This CDR3 is built from 15 residues. Trimming at V came to 5 bases and at J to 3 bases, leaving 2 bases not matched to a gene. The CDR3 nucleotides read TGTGCCATCAGTCTAGCGGGAGGGATCTACAATGAGCAGTTCTTC. This encodes CAISLAGGIYNEQFF.

The chain is built from TRBV11-2 and TRBJ1-4, with D perhaps matching TRBD1 (5 bases). The germline V gene has CDR1 SGHAT and CDR2 FQNNGV. Trimming pared 5 bases from V and 4 bases from J, leaving 11 bases between. The length of the CDR3 is 14 residues. The chain's CDR3 is CASSPGLHNEKLFF. DNA of the CDR3: TGTGCCAGCAGCCCGGGACTGCATAATGAAAAACTGTTTTTT.

This clone was counted between two and nine times. The gene calls are TRBV18 and TRBJ2-2; no definite D call. The CDR3 is 13 amino acids. The germline V gene has CDR1 KGHSH and CDR2 LQKENI. The V gene lost 1 base and the J gene lost 4 bases, with 4 bases spanning the gap. The CDR3 DNA sequence: TGTGCCAGCTCACCACGGGCCACCGGGGAGCTGTTTTTT. Its translation: CASSPRATGELFF.

This clone was found a few times. The genes are TRBV27 and TRBJ2-7; tentatively, D is TRBD2 (6 bases). The length of the CDR3 is 13 residues. The germline V and J ends were trimmed by 5 bases and 2 bases, with 10 bases remaining between them. Germline V CDR1 and CDR2: MNHEY, SMNVEV (reference sequence). The CDR3 loop is CASSAGPAYEQYF. The CDR3 DNA follows: TGTGCCAGCAGTGCGGGACCTGCCTACGAGCAGTACTTC.

This sequence joins TRBV27 and TRBJ2-1; D gene uncertain. Between the trimmed V and J ends, which lost 5 bases and 7 bases, there was a span of 12 bases. The CDR3 contains 13 residues. Germline values: CDR1 MNHEY, CDR2 SMNVEV (reference sequence). CDR3 DNA sequence: TGTGCCAGCAGTCCACGAAGCGTGAATGAGCAGTTCTTC. Translated: CASSPRSVNEQFF.

There are a few counts of this clone. The chain couples TRBV9 to TRBJ1-1, with TRBD1 matching 7 bases. The J segment lost 5 bases and the V segment lost 4 bases, leaving 8 bases of the junction unmatched. Germline V lookup: CDR1 SGDLS, CDR2 YYNGEE. This CDR3 region has 14 residues. In DNA form, the CDR3 reads TGTGCCAGCAGCACCCCAGGGGGTGCTACTGAAGCTTTCTTT. This codes for CASSTPGGATEAFF.

This clone was found a few times. This chain joins TRBV5-1 and TRBJ2-3; TRBD2 matches at 7 bases. The CDR3 runs 14 residues. CDR1 is SGHRS, CDR2 YFSETQ, per germline. V was clipped by 2 bases and J by 5 bases; unmatched bases: 5. This chain's CDR3 is CASSFAGDRDTQYF. The CDR3 DNA reads TGCGCCAGCAGCTTTGCGGGAGATAGAGATACGCAGTATTTT. Combining the CDR3 with reference TRBV5-1 and TRBJ2-3 gives the whole variable domain KAGVTQTPRYLIKTRGQQVTLSCSPISGHRSVSWYQQTPGQGLQFLFEYFSETQRNKGNFPGRFSGRQFSNSRSEMNVSTLELGDSALYLCASSFAGDRDTQYFGPGTRLTVL.

The V and J genes are TRBV9 and TRBJ2-3, with 10 bases that match TRBD1. The germline gives CDR1 SGDLS, CDR2 YYNGEE. The CDR3 consists of 16 residues. V lost 3 bases and J lost 3; bases outside the gene matches: 7. The CDR3 sequence is CASSAVWTGGTDTQYF. The CDR3 region has the DNA TGTGCCAGCAGCGCGGTTTGGACAGGGGGGACAGATACGCAGTATTTT.

This clone appeared a few times. The CDR3: CATRRLAGVEQYF. The CDR3 DNA reads TGTGCCACCAGGAGGCTAGCGGGAGTCGAGCAGTACTTC. The genes are TRBV11-2 and TRBJ2-7; 10 bases are a match to TRBD2. The CDR3 has 13 residues. Germline lookup yields CDR1 SGHAT and CDR2 FQNNGV. J lost 6 bases, V lost 10 bases, and 9 bases had no gene match.

V and J are TRBV6-1 and TRBJ2-3, with 8 bases identical to TRBD1. Germline assignment: CDR1 MNHNS and CDR2 SASEGT. There are 20 residues in the CDR3. Losses at the gene ends were 2 bases for V and 2 bases for J; bases not matched to a gene: 18. The CDR3 DNA follows: TGTGCCAGCAGTGAATGGCTAGGGCAGGGGGCGAGCAGCCACACAGATACGCAGTATTTT. It translates to CASSEWLGQGASSHTDTQYF.

V gene TRBV28 combines with J gene TRBJ1-2; D is unresolved. V lost 7 bases to trimming and J lost 8 bases, with 11 bases between them. The CDR3 is made up of 11 amino acids. The germline V gene encodes CDR1 MDHEN and CDR2 SYDVKM. The CDR3: CASNQEGGYTF. The CDR3 DNA sequence: TGTGCCAGCAACCAGGAGGGAGGCTACACCTTC.

This clone appeared a single time. This chain joins TRBV7-9 and TRBJ2-5, with D tentatively TRBD1 (6 bases). V lost 5 bases to trimming and J lost 5 bases, with 12 bases between them. The germline V gene encodes CDR1 SEHNR and CDR2 FQNEAQ (reference sequence). The CDR3 sequence is 13 residues long. CDR3 bases: TGTGCCAGCAGCGGGACACGAGGCGAGACCCAGTACTTC. Amino acids: CASSGTRGETQYF. Full variable domain (remainder filled in from reference TRBV7-9 and TRBJ2-5): DTGVSQNPRHKITKRGQNVTFRCDPISEHNRLYWYRQTLGQGPEFLTYFQNEAQLEKSRLLSDRFSAERPKGSFSTLEIQRTEQGDSAMYLCASSGTRGETQYFGPGTRLLVL.

This clone was seen only a few times. J is TRBJ1-5 and V is TRBV7-2, with TRBD1 matching over 7 bases. This CDR3 region has 13 residues. Trimming took 3 bases from V and 6 from J; bases not matched to a gene: 2. Germline values: CDR1 SGHTA, CDR2 FQGNSA. The CDR3 DNA reads as TGTGCCAGCAGCTTCCAGGGGGGTCAGCCCCAGCATTTT. It specifies CASSFQGGQPQHF.

This clone has at least ten counts. The chain combines TRBV5-5 with TRBJ1-4; 7 bases line up with TRBD1. The CDR3 runs 14 residues. Germline V gene lookup returns CDR1 SGHKS and CDR2 YYEKEE (reference sequence). After removal of 2 bases from V and 3 bases from J, the junction contained 1 base not matched to a gene. The CDR3 reads CASSFTGANEKLFF. CDR3 in DNA: TGTGCCAGCAGCTTTACAGGGGCTAATGAAAAACTGTTTTTT.

Worth noting for this clone: Sequence at one end of the junction differs from germline and may be a read error. This chain joins TRBV7-7 and TRBJ2-2; D unresolved. This CDR3 has 14 amino acids. Germline V lookup: CDR1 SSHAT, CDR2 FNYEAQ (reference sequence). CDR3 sequence reads: CASSADIRTGELFF. The CDR3 DNA is TGTGCTAGCAGCGCCGACATTCGCACCGGGGAGCTGTTTTTT.

V and J are TRBV18 and TRBJ2-1, with a possible D match to TRBD1 (5 bases). The CDR3 spans 16 residues. Germline values: CDR1 KGHSH, CDR2 LQKENI. V was pared by 0 bases and J by 5 bases, with 14 bases between. CDR3 bases: TGTGCCAGCTCACCACCTGGCACAGGTTCCCACAATGAGCAGTTCTTC. Translated, it gives CASSPPGTGSHNEQFF.

The sample holds a few counts of this clone. The gene calls are TRBV19 and TRBJ2-5; 8 nucleotides line up with TRBD2. The germline V gene has CDR1 LNHDA and CDR2 SQIVND (reference sequence). This CDR3 spans 16 amino acids. V dropped 6 bases and J dropped 0; count of bases not matched to a gene: 9. In DNA, the CDR3 is TGTGCCAGTAGGAACTTTAGCGGGGCGTACCAAGAGACCCAGTACTTC. It codes for CASRNFSGAYQETQYF.

This chain connects TRBV7-9 to TRBJ2-5; tentative D call: TRBD2 (6 bases). The CDR3 is made up of 13 amino acids. CDR1 SEHNR and CDR2 FQNEAQ come from the germline V gene (reference sequence). V was pared by 2 bases and J by 7 bases, with 11 bases between. DNA of the CDR3: TGTGCCAGCAGCTTACGGTTGGAGGGGACCCAGTACTTC. It yields the protein CASSLRLEGTQYF.

This rearrangement joins TRBV7-9 to TRBJ2-3, with TRBD1 identical over 9 bases. The CDR3 loop spans 15 amino acids. J was trimmed by 5 bases and V by 1 base; bases with no gene match: 4. Germline V lookup: CDR1 SEHNR, CDR2 FQNEAQ (reference sequence). CDR3 sequence reads: CASSLVGTGKDTQYF. DNA of the CDR3: TGTGCCAGCAGCTTAGTTGGGACAGGGAAAGATACGCAGTATTTT.

The chain joins TRBV9 to TRBJ2-1; 8 positions agree with TRBD2. Germline CDR1 reads SGDLS; CDR2 reads YYNGEE. The CDR3 spans 15 residues. Trimming at V came to 4 bases and at J to 6 bases, leaving 9 bases not matched to a gene. The CDR3 here is CASSPAIAGTNEQFF. The CDR3 DNA sequence: TGTGCCAGCAGCCCCGCGATAGCGGGGACCAATGAGCAGTTCTTC.

A few counts support this clone. This sequence joins TRBV5-1 and TRBJ2-7; 13 bases match TRBD2. The V and J ends lost 4 bases and 6 bases, in that order; junction bases with no gene match: 13. In germline, CDR1 is SGHRS, CDR2 YFSETQ. The CDR3 length is 17 residues. The CDR3 coding sequence is TGCGCCAGCAGCACCGTGACTAGCGGGAGGCCGTGGGTCGAGCAGTACTTC. As protein: CASSTVTSGRPWVEQYF.

The J gene is TRBJ2-5, the V gene TRBV19; D unresolved. This CDR3 spans 12 amino acids. Per the germline V gene, CDR1 is LNHDA and CDR2 is SQIVND (reference sequence). V was trimmed by 1 base and J by 4 bases, leaving 4 bases between them. The CDR3 protein is CASSIGGETQYF. CDR3 in DNA: TGTGCCAGTAGTATAGGCGGAGAGACCCAGTACTTC.